This T cell receptor beta chain was profiled in a study of blood T cells in healthy people across ages. A remark on this clonotype: Its antigen is unidentified.

Study-level results: CMV status of donors was not determined, possibly confounding expanded clonotype changes.

CDR3 length: 13 amino acids. V was pared by 0 bases and J by 3 bases, with 8 bases between. Per the germline V gene, CDR1 is GTSNPN and CDR2 is SVGIG (reference sequence). Combining a sample-barcoded 5' primer with a J-beta primer mix, a second PCR ran for roughly 6 to 12 cycles. TCRdb reanalysed the 5' RACE reads using MiXCR and keeps one entry per CDR3 protein. The table lists 1,300,000 or so distinct CDR3 sequences, 59% of them singletons, with about 6.3% in the top ten. The specimen was blood. This chain connects TRBV30 to TRBJ1-1, with unresolved D. The receptor was isolated from a man aged 18 to 30 in good health. CDR3 nucleotides: TGTGCCTGGAGTGTAAAGAGGGACACTGAAGCTTTCTTT. This encodes CAWSVKRDTEAFF.